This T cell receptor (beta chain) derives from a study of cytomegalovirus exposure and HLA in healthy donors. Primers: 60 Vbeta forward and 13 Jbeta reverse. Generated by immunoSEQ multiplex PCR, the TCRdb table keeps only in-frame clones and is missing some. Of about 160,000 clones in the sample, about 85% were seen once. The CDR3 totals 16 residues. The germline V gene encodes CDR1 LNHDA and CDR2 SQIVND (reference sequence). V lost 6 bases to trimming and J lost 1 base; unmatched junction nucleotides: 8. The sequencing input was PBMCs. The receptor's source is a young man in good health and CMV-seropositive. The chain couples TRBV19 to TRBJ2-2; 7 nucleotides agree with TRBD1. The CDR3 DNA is TGTGCCAGTAGGAATTGGGGACAGCAGAACACCGGGGAGCTGTTTTTT. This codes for CASRNWGQQNTGELFF.